Listed below are T cell receptor beta chains from one sample, sequenced in a study of cytomegalovirus exposure and HLA in healthy donors. The table came from immunoSEQ multiplex PCR; TCRdb's copy has only in-frame clones and leaves some out. The sample lists approximately 120,000 clones, 75% to 90% seen once, with roughly 9.6% in the top ten. Specimen: PBMCs. These receptors were collected from a man aged 25-45 years in good health and CMV-seropositive. Both conserved end residues are part of each CDR3. A D gene is named only where the DNA matches it firmly. The size entry is marked missing in some rows and otherwise reads once, few, many or a size class.

D,V,size,length,J,DNA,CDR3
-,TRBV4-2,few,14,TRBJ2-7,TGTGCCAGCAGCCAAGATCTGGAGGGCAGGGAGCAGTACTTC,CASSQDLEGREQYF
-,TRBV30,-,12,TRBJ2-5,TGTGCCTGGACAGGTTACCAAGAGACCCAGTACTTC,CAWTGYQETQYF
-,TRBV28,-,12,TRBJ2-5,TGTGCCAGCAGTCGCGACAGGACCGTTCAGTACTTC,CASSRDRTVQYF
TRBD1,TRBV14,-,12,TRBJ1-2,TGTGCCAGCAGCCCAACAGGGGATGGCTACACCTTC,CASSPTGDGYTF
TRBD1,TRBV2,once,15,TRBJ1-3,TGTGCCAGCAGTGCGGACAGGGGGACTGGAAACACCATATATTTT,CASSADRGTGNTIYF
-,TRBV9,-,12,TRBJ2-5,TGTGCCAGCAGCGTAGGGCTGGAGACCCAGTACTTC,CASSVGLETQYF
TRBD1,TRBV5-5,-,14,TRBJ1-5,TGTGCCAGCAGCACCGGACAGGGCGTTCAGCCCCAGCATTTT,CASSTGQGVQPQHF
-,TRBV6-1,-,14,TRBJ1-2,TGTGCCAGCAGTGAATCAAACGGAGCATATGGCTACACCTTC,CASSESNGAYGYTF
-,TRBV29-1,-,13,TRBJ1-5,TGCAGCGTCCGTAATGGGGGGAATCAGCCCCAGCATTTT,CSVRNGGNQPQHF
-,TRBV21-1,-,18,TRBJ1-5,TGTGCCAGCAGCAAGGAGGGACCGAAGACTTATAGCAATCAGCCCCAGCATTTT,CASSKEGPKTYSNQPQHF
-,TRBV28,once,12,TRBJ2-7,TGTGCCAGCAGTCTGGACATATACGAGCAGTACTTC,CASSLDIYEQYF
-,TRBV7-8,-,16,TRBJ2-2,TGTGCCAGCAGCTTAAATGCAGGGTGGTCCACCGGGGAGCTGTTTTTT,CASSLNAGWSTGELFF
-,TRBV18,-,13,TRBJ2-7,TGTGCCAGCTCACCGAGACAGTCCTACGAGCAGTACTTC,CASSPRQSYEQYF
-,TRBV6-1,-,14,TRBJ1-4,TGTGCCAGCAGTGACCACGGGGATAATGAAAAACTGTTTTTT,CASSDHGDNEKLFF
TRBD1,TRBV2,-,17,TRBJ2-1,TGTGCCAGCAGTCCGCCCGGACAGGCGTTTTCCTACAATGAGCAGTTCTTC,CASSPPGQAFSYNEQFF
-,TRBV18,-,15,TRBJ1-5,TGTGCCAGCTCACCAACCGTGGGGGGTGAACAGCCCCAGCATTTT,CASSPTVGGEQPQHF
TRBD1,TRBV6-1,few,13,TRBJ1-1,TGTGCCAGCGCAGGGGGCTCGAACACTGAAGCTTTCTTT,CASAGGSNTEAFF
-,TRBV6-5,-,14,TRBJ2-2,TGTGCCAGCAGTTACACAAAGAACACCGGGGAGCTGTTTTTT,CASSYTKNTGELFF
-,TRBV25-1,-,13,TRBJ2-7,TGTGCCAGCAGGGGGCAGGGAATCTACGAGCAGTACTTC,CASRGQGIYEQYF
-,TRBV4-2,-,14,TRBJ2-7,TGTGCCAGCAGCCAGGGGCTAGCGAATCGCGAGCAGTACTTC,CASSQGLANREQYF
TRBD2,TRBV10-1,-,14,TRBJ2-1,TGCGCCAGCAGCCCGGGACTAGCGGGGGGAGAGCAGTTCTTC,CASSPGLAGGEQFF
-,TRBV7-9,-,14,TRBJ1-1,TGTGCCAGCAGCTTTCGCGGCATGAACACTGAAGCTTTCTTT,CASSFRGMNTEAFF
TRBD1,TRBV6-1,-,14,TRBJ2-4,TGTGCCAGCCAAGCAGGGGGAGTCAAAAACATTCAGTACTTC,CASQAGGVKNIQYF